This TCR beta chain was sequenced for a study of cytomegalovirus exposure and HLA in healthy donors. Notes on the study in general: Only CMV serostatus was available as immune exposure information. Within an earlier analysis, most TCR beta V segments proved productive either about 90% or about 30% of the time.

Points on this clone: What it binds is unknown.

Germline V gene data show CDR1 as SQVTM and CDR2 as ANQGSEA. The CDR3 extends over 14 amino acids. The J segment lost 6 bases and the V segment lost 6 bases, leaving 6 bases of the junction unmatched. A multiplex PCR was run with 60 Vbeta primers and 13 Jbeta primers. The repertoire was sequenced with immunoSEQ multiplex PCR; TCRdb's copy has only in-frame clones and lacks some. The sample includes approximately 130,000 clones, approximately 80% of them seen just once. The chain recombines TRBV29-1 with TRBJ2-3, with 13 positions matching TRBD2. Input material: PBMCs. This clonotype originated in a woman in her thirties or forties in good health and CMV-seronegative. CDR3 loop: CSVRLAGGSDTQYF. The DNA of the CDR3 is TGCAGCGTGCGACTAGCGGGGGGATCGGATACGCAGTATTTT.